These 11 T cell receptor beta chains originate from one sample sequenced in a study of blood T cell repertoires in COVID-19. Assay: immunoSEQ multiplex PCR; the TCRdb copy retains only in-frame clones and omits some. This table has fewer than 500,000 clones, 80% to 90% appearing once. Sequencing was carried out using PBMCs or T cells enriched from blood (not recorded which). The receptor set was obtained from a man under 40 who had recovered from COVID-19.

V usage is TRBV5-4 and J usage is TRBJ1-5; perhaps TRBD1 as D (5 bases). CDR1 is SGHNT and CDR2 is YYREEE in the germline V gene (reference sequence). V lost 3 bases to trimming and J lost 3 bases, with 13 bases between them. The CDR3 length is 15 residues. The CDR3 bases are TGTGCCAGCAGCTCCGGGGGGGGAAACAATCAGCCCCAGCATTTT. This sequence encodes CASSSGGGNNQPQHF.

The rearrangement links TRBV4-2 to TRBJ2-7; 8 positions agree with TRBD2. Looked up from germline, CDR1 is LGHNA and CDR2 is YNFKEQ. J gave up 2 bases and V 0 bases, and 6 bases lay outside the gene matches. The CDR3 runs to 16 residues. The CDR3 sequence is CASSQDWSGSAYEQYF. As DNA, the CDR3 is TGTGCCAGCAGCCAAGATTGGAGCGGGAGTGCCTACGAGCAGTACTTC.

The CDR3 nucleotides read TGCAGCGTGTCCGGGACTAGCGGGAAGTTCAGGGAGCAGTTCTTC. Translation: CSVSGTSGKFREQFF. V gene TRBV29-1 combines with J gene TRBJ2-1; TRBD2 aligns across 13 bases. V lost 6 bases, J lost 10 bases, and 12 bases stayed unmatched. In germline, CDR1 is SQVTM, CDR2 ANQGSEA. The CDR3 extends over 15 amino acids.

The V and J genes are TRBV5-8 and TRBJ1-1, with no clear D. Per germline, CDR1 SGHTS and CDR2 YDEGEE. With 4 bases removed from V and 0 bases from J, the gap between germline ends came to 13 bases. This CDR3 is 15 amino acids long. The CDR3 here is CASSGEPLMNTEAFF. CDR3 DNA sequence: TGTGCCAGCAGCGGGGAGCCTCTCATGAACACTGAAGCTTTCTTT.

The sample holds one count of this clone. The chain uses TRBV5-1 and TRBJ2-7; 8 nucleotides align to TRBD1. V lost 4 bases, J lost 6 bases, and 12 bases stayed unmatched. The CDR3 sequence is 15 residues long. Per the germline V gene, CDR1 is SGHRS and CDR2 is YFSETQ. The CDR3 here is CASSPRGRRVSEQYF. The CDR3 DNA sequence: TGCGCCAGCAGCCCCAGGGGGCGCCGTGTGAGCGAGCAGTACTTC.

This clone was detected once. The V and J genes are TRBV3-1 (or the pseudogene TRBV3-2) and TRBJ2-1; possibly TRBD1 for D (6 bases). Germline lookup yields CDR1 LGHDT and CDR2 YNNKEL (reference sequence). V lost 4 bases to trimming and J lost 8 bases, with 12 bases between them. The CDR3 loop spans 13 amino acids. The CDR3 protein is CASSPTGFDEQFF. The CDR3 DNA sequence: TGTGCCAGCAGCCCCACAGGGTTCGATGAGCAGTTCTTC.

In this sample, this clone turned up many times. The V call is TRBV9, the J call TRBJ1-5, with D hard to call. This CDR3 is built from 15 residues. V lost 4 bases and J lost 3, with 14 bases in between. Per germline, CDR1 SGDLS and CDR2 YYNGEE. Written as DNA, the CDR3 is TGTGCCAGCAGCCCTTCAGGAGGGAACAATCAGCCCCAGCATTTT. It encodes CASSPSGGNNQPQHF.

This clone was counted once. For the CDR3, the DNA is TGTGCCAGCAGTTTAATTTGGACTAGCGGAACCTACGAGCAGTACTTC. Amino acids: CASSLIWTSGTYEQYF. The chain links TRBV27 to TRBJ2-7; 10 bases match TRBD2. CDR1 MNHEY and CDR2 SMNVEV come from the germline V gene (reference sequence). The CDR3 runs 16 residues. V lost 2 bases to trimming and J lost 2 bases; unmatched junction nucleotides: 6.

V gene TRBV20-1 combines with J gene TRBJ2-3; D uncertain. Trimming left V 3 bases short and J 0 bases short, with 10 bases between. The CDR3 runs to 14 residues. Germline V gene sequence: CDR1 DFQATT, CDR2 SNEGSKA (reference sequence). As DNA, the CDR3 is TGCAGTGCTAGTAAAGAGACTAGCACAGATACGCAGTATTTT. This encodes CSASKETSTDTQYF.

The chain recombines TRBV19 with TRBJ1-3; 8 nucleotides agree with TRBD1. Germline loops: CDR1 LNHDA, CDR2 SQIVND (reference sequence). V gave up 4 bases and J gave up 0 bases; unmatched junction bases: 8. The CDR3 covers 17 residues. The CDR3 region is CASSTWTGPSSGNTIYF. The CDR3 coding sequence is TGTGCCAGTAGTACATGGACAGGGCCTTCCTCTGGAAACACCATATATTTT.

The chain has TRBV28 and TRBJ1-1; D is possibly TRBD1 (5 bases). This CDR3 contains 14 residues. The germline V gene encodes CDR1 MDHEN and CDR2 SYDVKM. Trimming shortened V by 5 bases and J by 9 bases, and 19 bases separated the two germline ends. The CDR3: CASSPQSAGQKAFF. CDR3 DNA sequence: TGTGCCAGCAGTCCACAAAGTGCAGGGCAAAAAGCTTTCTTT.